These 3 T cell receptor beta chains originate from one sample sequenced in a study of graft-versus-host responses after intestinal transplantation. Clones were sequenced by immunoSEQ multiplex PCR, and TCRdb holds only the in-frame ones, with some missing. The sample yields about 130,000 clones, about 90% seen once. These receptors have no identified antigens. The specimen comprised unstimulated CD4+ T cells sorted from spleen or lymph node cells, sampled before intestinal transplant. These receptors all stem from a human donor who received an intestinal transplant.

A word on this clone: Germline is not matched at one junction end, which may reflect a read error. The V and J genes are TRBV4-2 and TRBJ2-1; the D gene is possibly TRBD2 (5 bases). The CDR3 runs to 15 residues. Germline V lookup: CDR1 LGHNA, CDR2 YNFKEQ. The CDR3 coding sequence is TGTGCCAGCAGTCAAGGACGGACGGAGGACAATGAGCAGTTCTTC. Protein sequence: CASSQGRTEDNEQFF.

The J gene is TRBJ1-4, the V gene TRBV19, with 7 bases matching TRBD1. Germline lookup yields CDR1 LNHDA and CDR2 SQIVND (reference sequence). Losses at the gene ends were 7 bases for V and 8 bases for J; bases not matched to a gene: 10. The CDR3 is 14 amino acids. Here the CDR3 reads CASTKPGQREKLFF. DNA for the CDR3: TGTGCCAGTACCAAACCGGGACAGCGGGAAAAACTGTTTTTT.

The chain carries TRBV5-1 and TRBJ2-7; 14 bases line up with TRBD2. CDR3 length equals 16 residues. V lost 0 bases, J lost 1 base, and 0 bases stayed unmatched. Germline values: CDR1 SGHRS, CDR2 YFSETQ. CDR3 bases: TGCGCCAGCAGCTTGGGGACTAGCGGGGGGTCCTACGAGCAGTACTTC. It is translated as CASSLGTSGGSYEQYF.